This T cell receptor (beta chain) was recorded in a study of blood T cells in healthy people across ages. General observations from the study: In older individuals, TCR beta diversity per million T cells was lower, falling roughly linearly with age.

CDR3 length: 13 residues. V lost 8 bases to trimming and J lost 6 bases; unmatched junction nucleotides: 12. From germline, CDR1 is DFQATT and CDR2 SNEGSKA (reference sequence). This clonotype was seen more than once but under ten times. No antigen is known for it. Combining a sample-barcoded 5' primer with a J-beta primer mix, a second PCR ran for 7 to 11 cycles. Each cDNA molecule was tagged by a template-switch adaptor with 12 random nucleotides. Every sample gave at least 2.5 million paired-end reads containing CDR3. TCRdb redid the calling of the 5' RACE reads with MiXCR, one entry per CDR3 protein. Among some 1.6 million distinct CDR3 sequences listed, about 35% were seen once.

The clonotype comes from a woman aged 30 to 39 in good health. This rearrangement joins TRBV20-1 to TRBJ2-7; 8 bases line up with TRBD1. The material sequenced was blood. The CDR3 spells CSLNRQGRGEQYF. The CDR3 DNA follows: TGCAGTCTGAACCGACAGGGGCGCGGCGAGCAGTACTTC.